A single sample is the source of the 10 T cell receptor beta chains below, sequenced in a study of shared clonotypes between healthy human individuals. The table came from immunoSEQ multiplex PCR; TCRdb's copy has only in-frame clones and leaves some out. The repertoire holds 1,500,000 or so clones, with around 98.5% as singletons. The specimen sequenced was naive CD4+ T cells sorted from blood. As for subset: CD45RA+ positively selected. The receptors were sampled from a man aged 30 to 39 in good health.

Comment on this clone: This specimen includes other DNA sequences encoding the same CDR3. The chain is built from TRBV5-6 and TRBJ2-7; D not resolved. The CDR3 sequence is 13 residues long. Trimming removed 0 bases from V and 1 base from J, with 5 bases in between. The V gene's germline CDR1 is SGHDT and CDR2 YYEEEE. The DNA for the CDR3 is TGTGCCAGCAGCTTGGCAGTTTCCTACGAGCAGTACTTC. It translates to CASSLAVSYEQYF. The full variable domain, rest sourced from reference TRBV5-6 and TRBJ2-7, is DAGVTQSPTHLIKTRGQQVTLRCSPKSGHDTVSWYQQALGQGPQFIFQYYEEEERQRGNFPDRFSGHQFPNYSSELNVNALLLGDSALYLCASSLAVSYEQYFGPGTRLTVT.

This clone was seen just once. V and J are TRBV6-1 and TRBJ1-2, with TRBD1 matching 7 bases. The CDR3 consists of 13 residues. Germline V CDR1 and CDR2: MNHNS, SASEGT. The trim removed 6 bases at V and 4 bases at J, leaving 5 bases unmatched. CDR3: CASRSGQLYGYTF. The CDR3 region has the DNA TGTGCCAGCAGGTCGGGACAGCTCTATGGCTACACCTTC.

The chain has TRBV7-3 and TRBJ2-5; TRBD2 is a possible D gene (6 bases). CDR3 length: 13 amino acids. With 6 bases removed from V and 5 bases from J, the gap between germline ends came to 13 bases. Per germline, CDR1 SGHTA and CDR2 FQGTGA. The CDR3 region has the DNA TGTGCCAGCAGTGCGGGGCCTGGGGAGACCCAGTACTTC. Its protein product is CASSAGPGETQYF.

The chain is built from TRBV27 and TRBJ2-7, with D tentatively TRBD1 or TRBD2 (5 bases each). The length of the CDR3 is 18 residues. From germline, CDR1 is MNHEY and CDR2 SMNVEV (reference sequence). Trimming removed 2 bases at V and 1 base at J, with 21 bases between. The CDR3 protein is CASSLLGVAGVRSYEQYF. The CDR3 nucleotides read TGTGCCAGCAGTTTACTGGGGGTGGCAGGAGTTCGGTCCTACGAGCAGTACTTC.

The V and J genes are TRBV7-8 and TRBJ2-7; 10 bases are shared with TRBD1. CDR1 is SGHVS and CDR2 is FQNEAQ in the germline V gene. J lost 4 bases, V lost 6 bases, and 6 bases had no gene match. The CDR3 has 14 amino acids. The CDR3 DNA reads TGTGCCAGCAGGAAGGGGACAGGGGAGTACGAGCAGTACTTC. This codes for CASRKGTGEYEQYF.

Regarding this clone: The same CDR3 is also encoded by other DNA sequences in this sample. This chain links TRBV6-6 with TRBJ1-1, with a possible D match to TRBD1 (5 bases). The CDR3 spans 13 residues. The V gene lost 5 bases and the J gene lost 1 base, with 8 bases spanning the gap. Germline CDR1 is MNHNY and CDR2 is SVGAGI (reference sequence). The CDR3 spells CASSRTGNTEAFF. The CDR3 bases are TGTGCCAGCAGTAGAACAGGGAACACTGAAGCTTTCTTT.

This chain joins TRBV6-5 and TRBJ1-5, with D unclear. The CDR3 consists of 15 residues. Germline lookup yields CDR1 MNHEY and CDR2 SVGAGI. V dropped 8 bases and J dropped 1 base, with 15 bases sitting between them. CDR3 nucleotide sequence: TGTGCCAGCTCCGAGGGCGGGAGAAGCAATCAGCCCCAGCATTTT. It specifies CASSEGGRSNQPQHF.

The chain is built from TRBV7-2 and TRBJ2-5; no clear D gene. The V gene's germline CDR1 is SGHTA and CDR2 FQGNSA. Trimming cost V 1 base and J 0 bases, with 9 bases left between them. The CDR3 loop spans 15 amino acids. The chain's CDR3 is CASSLVLGYQETQYF. CDR3 in DNA: TGTGCCAGCAGCTTAGTTCTGGGGTACCAAGAGACCCAGTACTTC.

The chain carries TRBV11-2 and TRBJ2-3; the D gene is possibly TRBD1 (5 bases). V lost 5 bases and J 2 bases, leaving 14 bases between the germline ends. Germline V gene data show CDR1 as SGHAT and CDR2 as FQNNGV. This CDR3 contains 15 residues. This CDR3 reads CASSPGGRATDTQYF. The CDR3 bases are TGTGCCAGCAGCCCCGGCGGCAGGGCCACAGATACGCAGTATTTT.

Regarding this clone: Other DNA sequences in the sample encode the same CDR3. The J gene is TRBJ1-5, the V gene TRBV7-2, with D unclear. The CDR3 runs 12 residues. The germline V and J ends were trimmed by 5 bases and 6 bases, with 8 bases remaining between them. Germline CDR1 SGHTA, CDR2 FQGNSA. CDR3 sequence reads: CASSLIGQPQHF. In nucleotides, the CDR3 is TGTGCCAGCAGCCTCATCGGTCAGCCCCAGCATTTT. The whole variable domain, remainder taken from reference TRBV7-2 and TRBJ1-5, is GAGVSQSPSNKVTEKGKDVELRCDPISGHTALYWYRQSLGQGLEFLIYFQGNSAPDKSGLPSDRFSAERTGGSVSTLTIQRTQQEDSAVYLCASSLIGQPQHFGDGTRLSIL.